These T cell receptor beta chains were read from a single sample in a study of T cells expressing NK-cell markers. TCRdb re-analyzed the 5' RACE reads; it lists each CDR3 protein once, without DNA. The listing contains about 150,000 distinct CDR3 sequences. The sequencing input was blood T cells: a sorted CD56 or NKG2C T cell subset, CD4+ or CD8+ T cells, or bulk PBMC T cells (not recorded which). The receptors were sampled from a man aged 18-75 years in good health. The CDR3 runs from the conserved cysteine through the conserved F or W. Each record gives: J gene, V gene, CDR3 protein.

j_gene: TRBJ2-7
v_gene: TRBV27
CDR3aa: CASSLSGGMTGSYF

j_gene: TRBJ2-7
v_gene: TRBV7-9
CDR3aa: CASSLAGQGLLYEQYF

j_gene: TRBJ1-3
v_gene: TRBV7-9
CDR3aa: CASSSSEGNTIYF

j_gene: TRBJ2-7
v_gene: TRBV7-2
CDR3aa: CASSFMGGNEQYF

j_gene: TRBJ2-7
v_gene: TRBV7-9
CDR3aa: CASSFLHDDSYEQYF

j_gene: TRBJ2-2
v_gene: TRBV7-2
CDR3aa: CASSLSWLASGELFF

j_gene: TRBJ2-3
v_gene: TRBV6-5
CDR3aa: CASSYSSSGGYTDTQYF

j_gene: TRBJ2-5
v_gene: TRBV12-3/TRBV12-4
CDR3aa: CASSLDGVGTQYF

j_gene: TRBJ2-7
v_gene: TRBV24-1
CDR3aa: CATSDLHGTGVSYEQYF

j_gene: TRBJ2-2
v_gene: TRBV9
CDR3aa: CASSDLSRGITGELFF

j_gene: TRBJ2-3
v_gene: TRBV6-1
CDR3aa: CASSSSGGDTDTQYF

j_gene: TRBJ2-7
v_gene: TRBV12-3/TRBV12-4
CDR3aa: CASSPVGGPGLGYEQYF

j_gene: TRBJ1-6
v_gene: TRBV6-1
CDR3aa: CASRNGEYNSPLHF

j_gene: TRBJ2-7
v_gene: TRBV9
CDR3aa: CASSVGVGGQYEQYF

j_gene: TRBJ1-4
v_gene: TRBV10-3
CDR3aa: CAIRDGLINEKLFF